This T cell receptor (beta chain) was found in a study of control samples from healthy donors and cancer patients. The assay was immunoSEQ multiplex PCR, and TCRdb's table has in-frame clones only and misses some. The sample carries about 85,000 clones, over 85% recorded once. Trimming left V 0 bases short and J 4 bases short, with 9 bases between. Looked up from germline, CDR1 is SGHAT and CDR2 is FQDESV (reference sequence). The CDR3 contains 14 residues. This sequence originates from a man aged 45-60 years in good health. Input material: blood. The chain joins TRBV11-1 to TRBJ1-2; a possible D gene is TRBD1 (5 bases). The CDR3 region has the DNA TGTGCCAGCAGCTTAGCCCCTGGGGGCTATGGCTACACCTTC. It is translated as CASSLAPGGYGYTF.